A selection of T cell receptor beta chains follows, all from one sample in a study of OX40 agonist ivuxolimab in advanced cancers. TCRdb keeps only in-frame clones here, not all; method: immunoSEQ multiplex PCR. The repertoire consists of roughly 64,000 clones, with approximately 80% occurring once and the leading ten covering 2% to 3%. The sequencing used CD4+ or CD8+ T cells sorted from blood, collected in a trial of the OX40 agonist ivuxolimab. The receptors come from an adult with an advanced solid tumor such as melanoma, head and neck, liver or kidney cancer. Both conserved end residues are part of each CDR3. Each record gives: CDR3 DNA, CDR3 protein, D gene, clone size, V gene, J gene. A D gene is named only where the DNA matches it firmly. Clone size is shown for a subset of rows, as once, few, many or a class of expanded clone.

cdr3_nt: TGTGCCAGCTCACTACAGGATTTCGCTGAAGCTTTCTTT
cdr3_aa: CASSLQDFAEAFF
d_call: .
clone_size: .
v_call: TRBV18
j_call: TRBJ1-1

cdr3_nt: TGTGCCACCAGCAAACAAGCCGCAGGGAACAATCAGCAGTTCTTC
cdr3_aa: CATSKQAAGNNQQFF
d_call: .
clone_size: .
v_call: TRBV15
j_call: TRBJ2-1

cdr3_nt: TGTGCCACCCAGGGGGGCGGGGTCCTACTAGAGCCCCAGCATTTT
cdr3_aa: CATQGGGVLLEPQHF
d_call: TRBD1
clone_size: .
v_call: TRBV19
j_call: TRBJ1-5

cdr3_nt: TGTGCCAGCAGTTTATCAGGACAGCTTACCTACGAGCAGTACTTC
cdr3_aa: CASSLSGQLTYEQYF
d_call: .
clone_size: .
v_call: TRBV27
j_call: TRBJ2-7

cdr3_nt: TGTGCCAGCAGTTTGGGCACCGGGGAGCTGTTTTTT
cdr3_aa: CASSLGTGELFF
d_call: .
clone_size: .
v_call: TRBV28
j_call: TRBJ2-2

cdr3_nt: TGTGCCAGCAGCCAAGAATCGGGGGGCAGAGAAAAACTGTTTTTT
cdr3_aa: CASSQESGGREKLFF
d_call: .
clone_size: .
v_call: TRBV4-2
j_call: TRBJ1-4

cdr3_nt: TGTGCCAGCAGCTCCGGGACAGGGCCATTCTACACCTTC
cdr3_aa: CASSSGTGPFYTF
d_call: TRBD1
clone_size: .
v_call: TRBV7-9
j_call: TRBJ1-2

cdr3_nt: TGCGCCAGCAGCCCATCCCGGGCCCTCGAGCTGTTTTTT
cdr3_aa: CASSPSRALELFF
d_call: .
clone_size: few
v_call: TRBV5-1
j_call: TRBJ2-2

cdr3_nt: TGTGCCAGCTCACCGGGGAATGCGAACACCGGGGAGCTGTTTTTT
cdr3_aa: CASSPGNANTGELFF
d_call: .
clone_size: .
v_call: TRBV18
j_call: TRBJ2-2

cdr3_nt: TGTGCCAGCAGTGTCCGACAGGGGGAGACCCAGTACTTC
cdr3_aa: CASSVRQGETQYF
d_call: TRBD1
clone_size: .
v_call: TRBV27
j_call: TRBJ2-5

cdr3_nt: TGTGCCATCAGTGAGTCGCTTAGCGGGGTTTCAGATACGCAGTATTTT
cdr3_aa: CAISESLSGVSDTQYF
d_call: TRBD2
clone_size: .
v_call: TRBV10-3
j_call: TRBJ2-3

cdr3_nt: TGTGCCAGCAGCGTAATAAGCGGGAGTCGATCAGATACGCAGTATTTT
cdr3_aa: CASSVISGSRSDTQYF
d_call: TRBD2
clone_size: .
v_call: TRBV9
j_call: TRBJ2-3

cdr3_nt: TGTGCCAGCAGTGAAACGGGGGGCCTTGGGGTTTTCACTGGGGCCAACGTCCTGACTTTC
cdr3_aa: CASSETGGLGVFTGANVLTF
d_call: .
clone_size: .
v_call: TRBV6-1
j_call: TRBJ2-6

cdr3_nt: TGCGCCAGCGGACTAGCGGGAGCGAAAGAGCAGTACTTC
cdr3_aa: CASGLAGAKEQYF
d_call: TRBD2
clone_size: .
v_call: TRBV10-1
j_call: TRBJ2-7